This is a list of T cell receptor beta chains from one sample in a study of blood T cell repertoires in COVID-19. Sequenced by immunoSEQ multiplex PCR; TCRdb stores in-frame clones only, minus some. This table has over 150,000 clones, roughly nine tenths appearing once. Sample: peripheral blood. The receptor source for this set is a man between 65 and 80 years old with active or convalescent COVID-19. Each CDR3 is given with its conserved first and last residue. The D gene is left open where the match is weak. A clone size is listed for some rows: how often the clone was seen (once, few, many), or a class if it is expanded.

j_call clone_size v_call d_call cdr3_aa cdr3_nt
TRBJ1-1 - TRBV27 - CASSLQVRNTEAFF TGTGCCAGCAGTTTACAGGTCCGGAACACTGAAGCTTTCTTT
TRBJ2-5 - TRBV5-6 - CASSLVASQETQYF TGTGCCAGCAGCTTGGTGGCATCCCAAGAGACCCAGTACTTC
TRBJ2-7 - TRBV11-3 TRBD2 CASSRTSGSATYEQYF TGTGCCAGCAGCCGGACTAGCGGGAGTGCCACCTACGAGCAGTACTTC
TRBJ2-2 - TRBV7-2 - CASSLTRISGELFF TGTGCCAGCAGCTTAACTAGGATCTCCGGGGAGCTGTTTTTT
TRBJ2-1 few TRBV5-1 - CASSLELGEQFF TGCGCCAGCAGCTTGGAGCTCGGTGAGCAGTTCTTC
TRBJ2-1 - TRBV7-6 TRBD2 CASSLAPGLAGGLDNEQFF TGTGCCAGCAGCTTAGCGCCCGGACTAGCGGGAGGATTGGACAATGAGCAGTTCTTC
TRBJ2-4 - TRBV28 - CASTTLRLAKNIQYF TGTGCCAGCACAACACTGAGGCTAGCCAAAAACATTCAGTACTTC
TRBJ2-1 - TRBV9 TRBD2 CASSVGTSFNEQFF TGTGCCAGCAGCGTAGGGACTAGTTTCAATGAGCAGTTCTTC
TRBJ1-1 - TRBV7-2 TRBD1 CASSSAPGQGGEAFF TGTGCCAGCAGCTCCGCTCCGGGACAGGGAGGTGAAGCTTTCTTT
TRBJ1-1 - TRBV28 - CASSLTGGTDTEAFF TGTGCCAGCAGTCTGACAGGCGGAACAGACACTGAAGCTTTCTTT
TRBJ1-1 - TRBV5-4 TRBD1 CASSLSGTGGTEAFF TGTGCCAGCAGCCTCTCCGGGACAGGGGGAACTGAAGCTTTCTTT
TRBJ2-5 - TRBV19 TRBD1 CASSITPGQHETQYF TGTGCCAGTAGTATAACACCGGGACAGCACGAGACCCAGTACTTC
TRBJ2-7 once TRBV27 - CASSFGTGRSDEQYF TGTGCCAGCAGTTTTGGAACGGGAAGGTCGGACGAGCAGTACTTC
TRBJ2-3 - TRBV7-3 TRBD2 CASSSIAGVTDTQYF TGTGCCAGCAGCTCTATAGCGGGAGTGACAGATACGCAGTATTTT
TRBJ2-2 - TRBV7-8 - CASSRGQTFGELFF TGTGCCAGCAGCCGAGGACAGACTTTCGGGGAGCTGTTTTTT
TRBJ1-1 - TRBV6-5 TRBD1 CASRLRQGAYTEAFF TGTGCCAGCAGACTCCGACAGGGGGCTTATACTGAAGCTTTCTTT
TRBJ1-3 many TRBV28 - CATTQGGSGNTIYF TGTGCCACCACCCAGGGAGGCTCTGGAAACACCATATATTTT
TRBJ2-7 few TRBV30 TRBD1 CAWREKQGKGEQYF TGTGCCTGGAGAGAAAAACAGGGGAAGGGGGAGCAGTACTTC
TRBJ2-2 - TRBV19 TRBD1 CASSIAGARQGSGELFF TGTGCCAGTAGTATAGCCGGGGCTCGACAGGGGTCCGGGGAGCTGTTTTTT
TRBJ1-5 - TRBV3-1/TRBV3-2 TRBD1 CARTGGDRPAPGWSNQPQHF TGTGCCCGGACAGGGGGCGATAGGCCTGCCCCTGGATGGAGCAATCAGCCCCAGCATTTT
TRBJ1-3 - TRBV5-8 TRBD1 CASSPWTGDLAGNTIYF TGTGCCAGCAGCCCGTGGACAGGGGACCTGGCTGGAAACACCATATATTTT
TRBJ1-1 once TRBV7-2 - CASSTRGEGYTEAFF TGTGCCAGCAGCACTAGAGGGGAGGGGTACACTGAAGCTTTCTTT
TRBJ2-1 - TRBV5-1 - CASSHVRDNEQFF TGCGCCAGCAGTCACGTGAGGGACAATGAGCAGTTCTTC
TRBJ1-6 - TRBV6-5 - CASTGRPNSPLHF TGTGCCAGCACTGGGAGGCCTAATTCACCCCTCCACTTT
TRBJ2-1 once TRBV3-1/TRBV3-2 - CASSQEGFRERNNEQFF TGTGCCAGCAGCCAAGAGGGATTCCGGGAGAGGAACAATGAGCAGTTCTTC
TRBJ2-5 - TRBV2 TRBD1 CASKPATGQETQYF TGTGCCAGCAAACCAGCGACAGGGCAAGAGACCCAGTACTTC
TRBJ1-5 - TRBV6-1 - CASSEKLAGAQPQHF TGTGCCAGCAGTGAAAAGTTGGCAGGGGCTCAGCCCCAGCATTTT
TRBJ2-7 once TRBV18 TRBD2 CASSPAGTSGYEQYF TGTGCCAGCTCACCAGCCGGGACTAGCGGCTACGAGCAGTACTTC
TRBJ2-5 - TRBV7-2 - CASSFAGPGGETQYF TGTGCCAGCAGCTTCGCAGGGCCAGGTGGAGAGACCCAGTACTTC
TRBJ2-3 once TRBV29-1 TRBD2 CSVDGGYNTDTQYF TGCAGCGTTGACGGGGGGTACAACACAGATACGCAGTATTTT
TRBJ1-1 - TRBV30 TRBD1 CAWKAYRGNTEAFF TGTGCCTGGAAGGCTTACAGGGGGAACACTGAAGCTTTCTTT
TRBJ1-5 - TRBV7-9 - CASSLQSGSNQPQHF TGTGCCAGCAGCCTCCAGAGCGGTAGCAATCAGCCCCAGCATTTT
TRBJ2-7 - TRBV7-2 - CASSLVESAYEQYF TGTGCCAGCAGCTTAGTAGAGTCCGCCTACGAGCAGTACTTC
TRBJ1-2 - TRBV7-2 TRBD1 CASSLQGAPSYGYTF TGTGCCAGCAGCTTACAGGGGGCGCCGAGCTATGGCTACACCTTC
TRBJ2-7 - TRBV19 - CASSIGPGTGSSEQYF TGTGCCAGTAGTATAGGCCCCGGGACTGGGAGCTCCGAGCAGTACTTC
TRBJ2-4 - TRBV7-2 TRBD1 CASNEWLGQGRNIQYF TGTGCCAGCAACGAGTGGTTGGGACAGGGGCGAAACATTCAGTACTTC
TRBJ1-2 - TRBV7-2 - CASSLVLYGYTF TGTGCCAGCAGCTTAGTCCTCTATGGCTACACCTTC
TRBJ2-1 - TRBV27 TRBD2 CASSSRAGASGRYEQFF TGTGCCAGCAGTTCGAGGGCGGGGGCTAGCGGGAGGTATGAGCAGTTCTTC
TRBJ1-5 - TRBV19 - CASRLGSGDGNQPQHF TGTGCCAGTAGGCTGGGGAGCGGGGATGGCAATCAGCCCCAGCATTTT
TRBJ2-7 - TRBV28 TRBD1 CASSVLQGAYEQYF TGTGCCAGCAGCGTCCTACAGGGGGCCTACGAGCAGTACTTC
TRBJ2-1 - TRBV9 TRBD2 CASSWGASGRAGEQFF TGTGCCAGCAGCTGGGGGGCTAGCGGGAGGGCTGGTGAGCAGTTCTTC
TRBJ1-1 - TRBV27 TRBD1 CASSLFGTGGLGAFF TGTGCCAGCAGTTTATTCGGGACAGGGGGATTGGGAGCTTTCTTT
TRBJ2-3 - TRBV18 - CASSREADTQYF TGTGCCAGCTCACGCGAGGCGGATACGCAGTATTTT
TRBJ2-7 once TRBV19 TRBD1 CASSLDRAYEQYF TGTGCCAGTAGCCTCGACAGGGCCTACGAGCAGTACTTC
TRBJ1-5 - TRBV25-1 - CASSGVGGNQPQHF TGTGCCAGCAGCGGGGTTGGAGGCAATCAGCCCCAGCATTTT
TRBJ2-7 - TRBV18 - CASSPPPGSGEQYF TGTGCCAGCTCACCACCTCCGGGCTCGGGGGAGCAGTACTTC
TRBJ1-4 - TRBV5-1 TRBD1 CASSSRGRGQSNEKLFF TGCGCCAGCAGCTCCAGGGGGCGAGGGCAAAGTAATGAAAAACTGTTTTTT
TRBJ1-5 - TRBV11-2 TRBD1 CASSANDRGNQPQHF TGTGCCAGCAGCGCAAACGACAGGGGCAATCAGCCCCAGCATTTT
TRBJ2-4 - TRBV4-3 - CASSQEPRGGSGVKNIQYF TGCGCCAGCAGCCAAGAACCCAGGGGAGGGTCCGGAGTCAAAAACATTCAGTACTTC
TRBJ1-4 few TRBV4-3 TRBD1 CASSQEGQGKEKLFF TGCGCCAGCAGCCAAGAGGGACAGGGGAAAGAAAAACTGTTTTTT
TRBJ1-5 - TRBV5-1 - CASSSYFGQPQHF TGCGCCAGCAGCTCCTATTTCGGTCAGCCCCAGCATTTT
TRBJ2-3 - TRBV28 - CASSLRGGYHTQYF TGTGCCAGCAGTCTCCGAGGAGGGTACCATACGCAGTATTTT